These 20 T cell receptor beta chains were sequenced from one sample in a study of blood T cells in healthy people across ages. For the second PCR, which ran for about 7 to 12 cycles, a sample-barcoded 5' primer and a J-beta primer mix were used. One entry per CDR3 protein, called by TCRdb with MiXCR from the 5' RACE reads. Of about 580,000 distinct CDR3 sequences listed, 40% to 55% are singletons. The sequenced material came from blood. The receptor source for this set is a man at least 80 years old in good health.

V is TRBV7-9 and J is TRBJ2-1, with no clear D. Trimming took 5 bases from V and 8 from J, leaving 19 bases between them. This CDR3 is 15 amino acids long. Looked up from germline, CDR1 is SEHNR and CDR2 is FQNEAQ (reference sequence). CDR3 sequence reads: CASSQNRPPHDEQFF. CDR3 nucleotides: TGTGCCAGCAGCCAAAACCGTCCTCCGCACGATGAGCAGTTCTTC.

This clonotype was counted between two and nine times. The chain recombines TRBV4-3 with TRBJ1-1; D gene uncertain. V was pared by 1 base and J by 2 bases, with 11 bases between. The CDR3 spans 15 residues. The V gene's germline CDR1 is LGHNA and CDR2 YSLEER. The CDR3 protein is CASSQGLQINTEAFF. The CDR3 coding sequence is TGCGCCAGCAGCCAAGGACTACAGATAAACACTGAAGCTTTCTTT.

About this clonotype itself: With a much larger clone just one base away, this may be a read error. The J gene is TRBJ2-1, the V gene TRBV6-6, with TRBD2 as a possible D gene (5 bases). The CDR3 extends over 11 amino acids. Germline values: CDR1 MNHNY, CDR2 SVGAGI (reference sequence). V lost 5 bases, J lost 10 bases, and 9 bases lay in between. The CDR3 here is CASSMGDEQFF. For the CDR3, the DNA is TGTGCCAGCAGTATGGGAGACGAGCAGTTCTTC.

The V gene is TRBV4-3, the J gene TRBJ2-7, with D tentatively TRBD2 (6 bases). Germline CDR1 reads LGHNA; CDR2 reads YSLEER. The CDR3 covers 13 residues. V was pared by 1 base and J by 6 bases, with 10 bases between. The CDR3 DNA sequence: TGCGCCAGCAGCCAAGGAGGAGGGGCCGAGCAGTACTTC. Its translation is CASSQGGGAEQYF.

The rearrangement uses TRBV20-1 and TRBJ2-3; TRBD2 is a possible D gene (6 bases). The germline V gene has CDR1 DFQATT and CDR2 SNEGSKA (reference sequence). V was pared by 5 bases and J by 9 bases, with 15 bases between. CDR3 length equals 12 residues. Written as DNA, the CDR3 is TGCAGTGCTGAAACACTAGCTCAGACGCAGTATTTT. Encoded protein: CSAETLAQTQYF.

This clonotype was recorded a few times. The gene calls are TRBV24-1 and TRBJ2-1; 11 positions match TRBD1. V shed 4 bases and J 5 bases; nucleotides not matched to a gene: 9. This CDR3 is 17 amino acids long. Per the germline V gene, CDR1 is KGHDR and CDR2 is SFDVKD. The CDR3: CATSESGTGGWHNEQFF. In DNA, the CDR3 is TGTGCCACCAGTGAATCCGGGACAGGGGGTTGGCACAATGAGCAGTTCTTC.

CDR3 sequence reads: CASSYSAASYNEQFF. DNA for the CDR3: TGTGCCAGCAGTTACTCAGCGGCGTCCTACAATGAGCAGTTCTTC. V usage is TRBV6-2 or TRBV6-3 and J usage is TRBJ2-1; possible D gene TRBD2, 5 bases. The CDR3 extends over 15 amino acids. The germline gives CDR1 MNHEY, CDR2 SVGEGT. The ends were cut back, 0 bases at V and 1 base at J, with 7 bases in the middle.

This clonotype was counted a few times. V gene TRBV2 combines with J gene TRBJ2-1, with TRBD2 matching 12 bases. The CDR3 consists of 18 residues. Germline CDR1 SNHLY, CDR2 FYNNEI. Losses at the gene ends were 5 bases for V and 6 bases for J; bases not matched to a gene: 14. CDR3 sequence (DNA): TGTGCCAGCAGTCCCTCCCTCGGACTAGCGGGACGTAGCAATGAGCAGTTCTTC. Translated, it gives CASSPSLGLAGRSNEQFF.

The V and J genes are TRBV4-1 and TRBJ1-4; D not certain. From germline, CDR1 is MGHRA and CDR2 YSYEKL. The CDR3 is 15 residues long. V lost 4 bases and J lost 2, with 11 bases in between. CDR3 sequence reads: CASSREGTTNEKLFF. The CDR3 DNA reads as TGCGCCAGCAGCCGGGAGGGTACCACTAATGAAAAACTGTTTTTT.

The CDR3 here is CASSFLGDTYGYTF. The CDR3 DNA reads as TGTGCCAGCAGTTTTCTGGGGGACACCTATGGCTACACCTTC. This chain links TRBV27 with TRBJ1-2; TRBD1 is a possible D gene (6 bases). CDR3 size: 14 residues. V dropped 3 bases and J dropped 4 bases, with 12 bases sitting between them. Per germline, CDR1 MNHEY and CDR2 SMNVEV (reference sequence).

This chain connects TRBV7-2 to TRBJ2-7; TRBD2 agrees at 9 bases. CDR1 is SGHTA, CDR2 FQGNSA, per germline. With 4 bases clipped from V and 3 bases from J, the junction kept 7 bases outside the gene matches. The length of the CDR3 is 15 residues. The CDR3 nucleotides are TGTGCCAGCAGCTCTTTAGCGGGAGTGGTCTACGAGCAGTACTTC. It codes for CASSSLAGVVYEQYF.

Only a few counts were recorded for this clonotype. This chain links TRBV3-1 with TRBJ2-7, with TRBD2 identical over 14 bases. CDR3 length: 15 residues. From germline, CDR1 is LGHDT and CDR2 YNNKEL (reference sequence). J was trimmed by 3 bases and V by 4 bases; bases with no gene match: 2. The DNA of the CDR3 is TGTGCCAGCAGCCCGGGGACTAGCGGGGGCTACGAGCAGTACTTC. Its translation: CASSPGTSGGYEQYF.

J is TRBJ1-6 and V is TRBV27, with D possibly TRBD1 on 5 matching bases. CDR3 size: 15 residues. V lost 6 bases and J lost 7, with 16 bases in between. Germline assignment: CDR1 MNHEY and CDR2 SMNVEV (reference sequence). The CDR3 here is CASSSTWGSNSPLHF. DNA for the CDR3: TGTGCCAGCAGCTCCACCTGGGGGAGCAATTCACCCCTCCACTTT.

This clonotype was counted between two and nine times. The V gene is TRBV14, the J gene TRBJ2-7; D is possibly TRBD1 (5 bases). With 0 bases removed from V and 1 base from J, the gap between germline ends came to 13 bases. Germline loops: CDR1 SGHDN, CDR2 FVKESK. The CDR3 sequence is 16 residues long. The CDR3 spells CASSQEGETASYEQYF. CDR3 sequence (DNA): TGTGCCAGCAGCCAAGAAGGTGAGACAGCTTCCTACGAGCAGTACTTC.

The chain employs TRBV7-2 and TRBJ2-1; D not resolved. In germline, CDR1 is SGHTA, CDR2 FQGNSA. The CDR3 is 13 residues long. Trimming cost V 6 bases and J 5 bases, with 11 bases left between them. The CDR3 sequence: CASRLGQNNEQFF. CDR3 sequence (DNA): TGTGCCAGCAGACTTGGGCAAAACAATGAGCAGTTCTTC.

In its sample, this clonotype was seen a few times. The rearrangement joins TRBV3-1 to TRBJ2-7, with D hard to call. CDR3 size: 13 residues. The germline V and J ends were trimmed by 2 bases and 6 bases, with 11 bases remaining between them. Germline CDR1 is LGHDT and CDR2 is YNNKEL (reference sequence). CDR3 protein: CASSQRTRGEQYF. DNA for the CDR3: TGTGCCAGCAGCCAACGTACTCGCGGCGAGCAGTACTTC.

The table lists this clonotype with a few counts. The chain carries TRBV19 and TRBJ2-3, with D perhaps assigned TRBD1 or TRBD2 (5 bases each). The V gene's germline CDR1 is LNHDA and CDR2 SQIVND (reference sequence). This CDR3 comprises 13 residues. The V and J ends lost 9 bases and 4 bases respectively, with 14 bases between them. As DNA, the CDR3 is TGTGCCAGCGGGACGGCGGGTTCAGATACGCAGTATTTT. Its translation: CASGTAGSDTQYF. Drawing the rest from reference TRBV19 and TRBJ2-3, the complete variable domain is DGGITQSPKYLFRKEGQNVTLSCEQNLNHDAMYWYRQDPGQGLRLIYYSQIVNDFQKGDIAEGYSVSREKKESFPLTVTSAQKNPTAFYLCASGTAGSDTQYFGPGTRLTVL.

This clonotype was recorded a few times. V and J are TRBV3-1 and TRBJ2-7, with D possibly matching TRBD2 (6 bases). Per germline, CDR1 LGHDT and CDR2 YNNKEL (reference sequence). The CDR3 has 13 amino acids. V gave up 0 bases and J gave up 5 bases, with 8 bases separating them. The CDR3 loop reads CASSQDGGDEQYF. The CDR3 nucleotides are TGTGCCAGCAGCCAAGATGGAGGGGACGAGCAGTACTTC.

This clonotype was picked up many times. This sequence joins TRBV7-9 and TRBJ2-5; 8 nucleotides align to TRBD1. With 5 bases clipped from V and 1 base from J, the junction kept 6 bases outside the gene matches. This CDR3 contains 15 residues. Germline V CDR1 and CDR2: SEHNR, FQNEAQ (reference sequence). The CDR3 sequence: CASSQGTGFQETQYF. The DNA of the CDR3 is TGTGCCAGCAGCCAGGGGACAGGTTTCCAAGAGACCCAGTACTTC.

The V gene is TRBV21-1, the J gene TRBJ2-5; the table's D call, TRBD1, was not checked against the DNA. The tail of the sequence fits TRBJ2-7 better, so the J call may be wrong. TRBV21-1 is shown as a pseudogene. The CDR3 is 15 amino acids. CDR3 bases: TGTGCCAGCAGCAAAAGGCTGAGGGGAGTCTACGAGCAGTACTTC. Translated, it gives CASSKRLRGVYEQYF.